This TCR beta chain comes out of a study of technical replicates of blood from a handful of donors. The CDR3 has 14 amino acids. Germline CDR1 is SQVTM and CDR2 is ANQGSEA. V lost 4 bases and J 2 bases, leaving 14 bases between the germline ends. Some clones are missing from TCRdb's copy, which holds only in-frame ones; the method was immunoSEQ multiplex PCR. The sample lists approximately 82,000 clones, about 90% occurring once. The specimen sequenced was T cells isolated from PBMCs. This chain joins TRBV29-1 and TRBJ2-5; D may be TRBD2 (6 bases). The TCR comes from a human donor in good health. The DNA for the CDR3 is TGCAGCGTTGTCGGGGGACTCCTTCAAGAGACCCAGTACTTC. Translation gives CSVVGGLLQETQYF.